The present T cell receptor beta chain was sequenced within a study of blood T cell repertoires in COVID-19. Generated by immunoSEQ multiplex PCR, the TCRdb table keeps only in-frame clones and is missing some. The data hold tens of thousands of clones, with 80% to 90% observed a single time. The V end was cut by 3 bases, the J end by 6 bases, with 15 bases between. The CDR3 spans 15 residues. CDR1 MNHEY and CDR2 SMNVEV come from the germline V gene (reference sequence). The specimen sequenced was peripheral blood. This rearrangement joins TRBV27 to TRBJ2-1; maybe TRBD2 (6 bases). This TCR was sampled from an elderly man with COVID-19, enrolled during active disease. CDR3 residues: CASSFAGRPGNEQFF. The CDR3 DNA sequence: TGTGCCAGCAGTTTCGCGGGGCGCCCGGGCAATGAGCAGTTCTTC.